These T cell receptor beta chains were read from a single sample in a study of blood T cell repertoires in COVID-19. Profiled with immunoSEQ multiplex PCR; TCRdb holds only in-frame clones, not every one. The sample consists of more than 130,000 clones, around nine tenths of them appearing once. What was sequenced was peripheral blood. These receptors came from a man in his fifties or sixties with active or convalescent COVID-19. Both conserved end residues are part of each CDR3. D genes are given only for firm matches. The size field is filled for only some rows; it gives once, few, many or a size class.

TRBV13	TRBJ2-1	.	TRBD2	CASSGKGLAGGNSYNEQFF	TGTGCCAGCAGCGGTAAGGGACTAGCGGGAGGGAACTCCTACAATGAGCAGTTCTTC
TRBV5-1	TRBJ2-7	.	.	CASSLAPGKTYEQYF	TGCGCCAGCAGCTTGGCCCCAGGGAAGACGTACGAGCAGTACTTC
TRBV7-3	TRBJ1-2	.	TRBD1	CASSADRQGLTYGYTF	TGTGCCAGCAGCGCCGACCGACAGGGCTTAACCTATGGCTACACCTTC
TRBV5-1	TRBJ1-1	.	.	CASSLDFSGVGGTEAFF	TGCGCCAGCAGCTTGGACTTTTCGGGGGTCGGGGGAACTGAAGCTTTCTTT
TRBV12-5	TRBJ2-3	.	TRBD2	CASGLVPAVRGSLAGGHPDTQYF	TGTGCTAGTGGTTTGGTCCCTGCGGTCCGGGGATCACTAGCGGGAGGACATCCAGATACGCAGTATTTT
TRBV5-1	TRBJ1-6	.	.	CASSLLSLANSPLHF	TGCGCCAGCAGCTTGCTGTCACTAGCCAATTCACCCCTCCACTTT
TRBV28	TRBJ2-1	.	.	CASIQGSSYNEQFF	TGTGCCAGCATTCAGGGGAGCTCCTACAATGAGCAGTTCTTC
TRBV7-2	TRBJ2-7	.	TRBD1	CASSSLSGTAYEQYF	TGTGCCAGCAGCTCACTCTCCGGGACAGCCTACGAGCAGTACTTC
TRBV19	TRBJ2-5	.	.	CASSISAGWETQYF	TGTGCCAGTAGTATAAGTGCGGGTTGGGAGACCCAGTACTTC
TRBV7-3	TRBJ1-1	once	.	CASSSLGGNTEAFF	TGTGCCAGCAGCTCCCTGGGGGGGAACACTGAAGCTTTCTTT
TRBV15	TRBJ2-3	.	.	CATALEPVTDTQYF	TGTGCCACCGCCCTCGAACCGGTCACAGATACGCAGTATTTT
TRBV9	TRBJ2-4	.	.	CASSSLQRPSIQYF	TGTGCCAGCAGCTCTCTCCAGCGGCCCAGCATTCAGTACTTC
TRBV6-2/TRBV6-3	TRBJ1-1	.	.	CASSYLSISGTEAFF	TGTGCCAGCAGTTACCTCTCTATATCAGGCACTGAAGCTTTCTTT
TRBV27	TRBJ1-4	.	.	CASRGPKSNEKLFF	TGTGCCAGCAGGGGCCCCAAGTCTAATGAAAAACTGTTTTTT
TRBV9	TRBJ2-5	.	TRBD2	CASSETAGEQETQYF	TGTGCCAGCAGCGAGACGGCGGGAGAGCAAGAGACCCAGTACTTC
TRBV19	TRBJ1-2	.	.	CASSHRDKSYGYTF	TGTGCCAGTAGTCACCGGGACAAGTCCTATGGCTACACCTTC
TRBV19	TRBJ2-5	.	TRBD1	CASSIGTGSFQETQYF	TGTGCCAGTAGTATAGGGACAGGGAGTTTCCAAGAGACCCAGTACTTC
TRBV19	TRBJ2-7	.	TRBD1	CASSIRPDRGGNVEQYF	TGTGCCAGTAGTATCCGACCGGACAGGGGAGGAAATGTGGAGCAGTACTTC
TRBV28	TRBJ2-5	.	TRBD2	CASRGLAATRETQYF	TGTGCCAGCAGAGGACTAGCGGCGACTCGGGAGACCCAGTACTTC
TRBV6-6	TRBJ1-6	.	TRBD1	CASRPTTGFNSPLHF	TGTGCCAGCAGGCCTACGACAGGGTTCAATTCACCCCTCCACTTT
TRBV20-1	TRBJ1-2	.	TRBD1	CSASATGAYGYTF	TGCAGTGCTAGTGCGACAGGGGCCTATGGCTACACCTTC
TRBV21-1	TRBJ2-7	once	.	CASVNPILGTSGRLQAYEQYF	TGTGCCAGCGTTAACCCAATCCTAGGGACTAGCGGGAGGCTTCAGGCCTACGAGCAGTACTTC
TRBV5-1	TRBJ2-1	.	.	CASSLAGGALYNEQFF	TGCGCCAGCAGCTTGGCGGGCGGGGCCCTATACAATGAGCAGTTCTTC
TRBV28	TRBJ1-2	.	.	CASSLRPGGGYGYTF	TGTGCCAGCAGTTTAAGGCCCGGGGGTGGGTATGGCTACACCTTC
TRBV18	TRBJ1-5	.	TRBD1	CASSPGQGSNQPQHF	TGTGCCAGCTCACCGGGACAGGGGAGCAATCAGCCCCAGCATTTT
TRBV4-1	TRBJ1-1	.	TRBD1	CASSQDGGQTEAFF	TGCGCCAGCAGCCAAGATGGGGGACAGACTGAAGCTTTCTTT
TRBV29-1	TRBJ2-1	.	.	CSVVGGSSYNEQFF	TGCAGCGTTGTTGGGGGGAGCTCCTACAATGAGCAGTTCTTC
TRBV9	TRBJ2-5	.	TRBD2	CASSARLAGGGETQYF	TGTGCCAGCAGCGCCCGACTAGCGGGAGGGGGAGAGACCCAGTACTTC
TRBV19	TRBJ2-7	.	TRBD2	CASSLRTSGRSSYEQYF	TGTGCCAGTAGTCTCCGGACTAGCGGGAGATCCTCCTACGAGCAGTACTTC
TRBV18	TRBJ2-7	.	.	CASSPVPSYEQYF	TGTGCCAGCTCACCAGTTCCGAGCTACGAGCAGTACTTC
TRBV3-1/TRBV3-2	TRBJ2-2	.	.	CASSQVWTGVTGELFF	TGTGCCAGCAGCCAAGTTTGGACGGGAGTAACCGGGGAGCTGTTTTTT